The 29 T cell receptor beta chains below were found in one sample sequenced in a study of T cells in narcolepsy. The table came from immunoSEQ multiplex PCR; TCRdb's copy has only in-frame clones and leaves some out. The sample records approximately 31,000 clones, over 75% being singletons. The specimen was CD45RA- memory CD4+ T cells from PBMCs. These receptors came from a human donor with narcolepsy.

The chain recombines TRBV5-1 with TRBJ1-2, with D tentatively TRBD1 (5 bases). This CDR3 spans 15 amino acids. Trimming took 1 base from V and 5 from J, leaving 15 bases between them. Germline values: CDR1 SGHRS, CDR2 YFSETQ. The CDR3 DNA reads TGCGCCAGCAGCTTGTACTACGGCGGGACGTATGGCTACACCTTC. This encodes CASSLYYGGTYGYTF.

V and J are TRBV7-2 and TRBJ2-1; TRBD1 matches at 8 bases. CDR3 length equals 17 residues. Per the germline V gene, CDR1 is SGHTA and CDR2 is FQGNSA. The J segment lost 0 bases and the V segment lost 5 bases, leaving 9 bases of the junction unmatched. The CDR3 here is CASSLRQGSSSYNEQFF. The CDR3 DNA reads TGTGCCAGCAGCCTACGACAGGGGTCCTCCTCCTACAATGAGCAGTTCTTC.

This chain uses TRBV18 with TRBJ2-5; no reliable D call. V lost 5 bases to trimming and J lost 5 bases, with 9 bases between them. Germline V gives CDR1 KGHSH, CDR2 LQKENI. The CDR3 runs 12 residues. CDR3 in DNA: TGTGCCAGCTCAACGACCGGCGAGACCCAGTACTTC. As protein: CASSTTGETQYF.

CDR3 bases: TGTGCCATCAGTGGAGGGACAGCGAAAGAGACCCAGTACTTC. It encodes CAISGGTAKETQYF. This rearrangement joins TRBV10-3 to TRBJ2-5, with 7 bases that match TRBD1. Germline V lookup: CDR1 ENHRY, CDR2 SYGVKD. V lost 4 bases to trimming and J lost 3 bases; unmatched junction nucleotides: 5. The CDR3 has 14 amino acids.

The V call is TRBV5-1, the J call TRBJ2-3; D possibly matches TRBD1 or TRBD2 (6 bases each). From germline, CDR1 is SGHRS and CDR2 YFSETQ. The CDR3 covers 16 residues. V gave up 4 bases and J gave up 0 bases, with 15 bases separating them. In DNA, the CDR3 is TGCGCCAGCAGCAGGGGGGACTCCTCTAGCACAGATACGCAGTATTTT. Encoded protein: CASSRGDSSSTDTQYF.

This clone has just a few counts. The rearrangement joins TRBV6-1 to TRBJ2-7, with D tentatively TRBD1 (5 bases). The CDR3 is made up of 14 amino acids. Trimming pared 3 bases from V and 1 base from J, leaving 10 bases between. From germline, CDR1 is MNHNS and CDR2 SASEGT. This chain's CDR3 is CASSEAGPSYEQYF. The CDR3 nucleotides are TGTGCCAGCAGTGAGGCAGGGCCATCCTACGAGCAGTACTTC.

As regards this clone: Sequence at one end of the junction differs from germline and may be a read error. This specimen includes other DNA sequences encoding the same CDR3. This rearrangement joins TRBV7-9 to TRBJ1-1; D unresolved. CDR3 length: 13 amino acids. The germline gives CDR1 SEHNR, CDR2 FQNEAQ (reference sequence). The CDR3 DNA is TGTGCTAGCAGCTTAACGGAGAACACTGAAGCTTTCTTT. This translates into CASSLTENTEAFF.

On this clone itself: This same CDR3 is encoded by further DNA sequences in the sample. The CDR3 DNA sequence: TGCGCCAGCAGCTTGAGTATTAGCACGGGGGTCCTCTCTGGAAACACCATATATTTT. This gives the protein CASSLSISTGVLSGNTIYF. This chain links TRBV5-1 with TRBJ1-3; TRBD1 is a possible D gene (5 bases). Germline V gene sequence: CDR1 SGHRS, CDR2 YFSETQ. The CDR3 is 19 residues long. Trimming removed 1 base from V and 0 bases from J, with 20 bases in between.

The CDR3 sequence: CASSPRGNYEQYF. In nucleotides, the CDR3 is TGTGCCAGCAGCCCCAGGGGGAACTACGAGCAGTACTTC. The rearrangement joins TRBV14 to TRBJ2-7; TRBD1 aligns across 7 bases. Per the germline V gene, CDR1 is SGHDN and CDR2 is FVKESK. Trimming removed 4 bases from V and 3 bases from J; junction bases left unmatched: 3. CDR3 size: 13 residues.

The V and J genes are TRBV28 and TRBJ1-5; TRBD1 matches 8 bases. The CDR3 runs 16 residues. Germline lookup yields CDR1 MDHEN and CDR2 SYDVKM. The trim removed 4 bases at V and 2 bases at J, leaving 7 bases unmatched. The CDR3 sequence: CASSSTGQGGNQPQHF. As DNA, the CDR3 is TGTGCCAGCAGTTCCACTGGACAGGGAGGCAATCAGCCCCAGCATTTT.

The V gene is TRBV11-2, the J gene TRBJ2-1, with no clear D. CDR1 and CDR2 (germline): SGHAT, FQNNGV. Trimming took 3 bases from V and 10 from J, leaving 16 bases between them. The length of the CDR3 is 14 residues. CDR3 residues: CASSFDHLAMEQFF. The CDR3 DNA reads TGTGCCAGCAGCTTTGATCATTTGGCGATGGAGCAGTTCTTC.

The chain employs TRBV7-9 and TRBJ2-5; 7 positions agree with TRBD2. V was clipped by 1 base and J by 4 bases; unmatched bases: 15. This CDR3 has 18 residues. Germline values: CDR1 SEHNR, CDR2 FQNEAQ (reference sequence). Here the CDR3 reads CASSLGWPGRESLETQYF. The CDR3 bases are TGTGCCAGCAGCTTAGGCTGGCCTGGGCGGGAGTCGTTAGAGACCCAGTACTTC.

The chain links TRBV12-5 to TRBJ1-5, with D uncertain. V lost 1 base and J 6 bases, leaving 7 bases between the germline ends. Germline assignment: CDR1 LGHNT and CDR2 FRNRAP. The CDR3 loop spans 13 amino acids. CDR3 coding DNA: TGTGCTAGTGGTTTGGGCGGTGGTCAGCCCCAGCATTTT. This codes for CASGLGGGQPQHF.

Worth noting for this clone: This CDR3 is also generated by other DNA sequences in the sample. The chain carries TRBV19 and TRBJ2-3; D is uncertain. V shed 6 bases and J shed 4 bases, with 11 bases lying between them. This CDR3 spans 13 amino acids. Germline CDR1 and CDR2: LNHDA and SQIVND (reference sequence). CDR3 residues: CASRTGPPDTQYF. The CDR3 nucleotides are TGTGCCAGTAGGACTGGGCCCCCAGATACGCAGTATTTT. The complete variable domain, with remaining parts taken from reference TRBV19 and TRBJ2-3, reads DGGITQSPKYLFRKEGQNVTLSCEQNLNHDAMYWYRQDPGQGLRLIYYSQIVNDFQKGDIAEGYSVSREKKESFPLTVTSAQKNPTAFYLCASRTGPPDTQYFGPGTRLTVL.

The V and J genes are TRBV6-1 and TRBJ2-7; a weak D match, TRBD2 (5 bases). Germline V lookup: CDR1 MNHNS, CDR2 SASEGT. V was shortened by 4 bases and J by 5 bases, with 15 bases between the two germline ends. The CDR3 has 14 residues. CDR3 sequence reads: CASSGLRVGNEQYF. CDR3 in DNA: TGTGCCAGCAGTGGCCTGAGGGTTGGAAACGAGCAGTACTTC.

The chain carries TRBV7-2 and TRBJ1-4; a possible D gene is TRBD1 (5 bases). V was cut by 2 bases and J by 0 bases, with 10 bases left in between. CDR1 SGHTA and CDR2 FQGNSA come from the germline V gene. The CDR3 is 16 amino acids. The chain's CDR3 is CASSLYGGATNEKLFF. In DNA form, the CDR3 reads TGTGCCAGCAGCTTATATGGGGGTGCAACTAATGAAAAACTGTTTTTT.

CDR3 amino acids: CASSVVAGEAFF. The CDR3 DNA follows: TGTGCCAGCAGCGTAGTGGCAGGGGAAGCTTTCTTT. The chain links TRBV9 to TRBJ1-1, with D possibly being TRBD1 (5 bases). The V gene lost 0 bases and the J gene lost 8 bases, with 8 bases spanning the gap. The CDR3 sequence is 12 residues long. CDR1 is SGDLS and CDR2 is YYNGEE in the germline V gene.

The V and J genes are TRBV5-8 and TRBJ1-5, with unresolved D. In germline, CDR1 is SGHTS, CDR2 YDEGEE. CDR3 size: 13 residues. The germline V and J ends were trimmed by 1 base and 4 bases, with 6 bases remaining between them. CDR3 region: CASSLMANQPQHF. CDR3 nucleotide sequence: TGTGCCAGCAGCTTGATGGCTAATCAGCCCCAGCATTTT.

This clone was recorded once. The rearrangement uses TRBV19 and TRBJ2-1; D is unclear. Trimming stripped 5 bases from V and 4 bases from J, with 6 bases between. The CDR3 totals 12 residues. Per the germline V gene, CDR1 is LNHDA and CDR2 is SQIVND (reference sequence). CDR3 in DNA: TGTGCCAGTAGTGAGCTTTACAATGAGCAGTTCTTC. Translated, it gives CASSELYNEQFF.

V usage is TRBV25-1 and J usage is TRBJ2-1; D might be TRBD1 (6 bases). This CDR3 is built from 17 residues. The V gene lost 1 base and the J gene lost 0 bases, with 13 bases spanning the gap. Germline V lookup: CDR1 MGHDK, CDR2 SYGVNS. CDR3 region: CASSELGLQGSYNEQFF. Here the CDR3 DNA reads TGTGCCAGCAGTGAATTGGGTCTACAGGGCTCCTACAATGAGCAGTTCTTC.

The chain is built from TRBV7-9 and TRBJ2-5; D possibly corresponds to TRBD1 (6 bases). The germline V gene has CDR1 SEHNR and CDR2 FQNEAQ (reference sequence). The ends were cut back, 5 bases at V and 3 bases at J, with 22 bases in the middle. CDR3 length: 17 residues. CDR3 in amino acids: CASSPRGWRQTEETQYF. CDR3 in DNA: TGTGCCAGCAGCCCTAGGGGGTGGCGCCAGACCGAAGAGACCCAGTACTTC. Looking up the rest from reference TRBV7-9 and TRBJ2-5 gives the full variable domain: DTGVSQNPRHKITKRGQNVTFRCDPISEHNRLYWYRQTLGQGPEFLTYFQNEAQLEKSRLLSDRFSAERPKGSFSTLEIQRTEQGDSAMYLCASSPRGWRQTEETQYFGPGTRLLVL.

The DNA of the CDR3 is TGTGCCAGCAGTGGACGGATCGATCAGCCCCAGCATTTT. Protein product: CASSGRIDQPQHF. V is TRBV7-8 and J is TRBJ1-5, with D unresolved. CDR3 length: 13 residues. Per germline, CDR1 SGHVS and CDR2 FQNEAQ. Trimming removed 6 bases from V and 5 bases from J, with 11 bases in between.

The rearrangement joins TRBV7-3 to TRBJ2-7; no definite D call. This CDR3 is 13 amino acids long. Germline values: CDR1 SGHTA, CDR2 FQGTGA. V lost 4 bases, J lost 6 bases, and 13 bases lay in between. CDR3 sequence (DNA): TGTGCCAGCAGCTCCAGACCTTTGGGCGAGCAGTACTTC. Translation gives CASSSRPLGEQYF.

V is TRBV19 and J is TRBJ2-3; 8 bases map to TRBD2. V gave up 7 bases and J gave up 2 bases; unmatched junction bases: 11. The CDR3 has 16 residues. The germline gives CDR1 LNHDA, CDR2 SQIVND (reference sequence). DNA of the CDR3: TGTGCCAGTACCTCCCCGCCGGGAGGGTTCACAGATACGCAGTATTTT. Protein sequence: CASTSPPGGFTDTQYF. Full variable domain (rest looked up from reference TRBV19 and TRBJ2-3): DGGITQSPKYLFRKEGQNVTLSCEQNLNHDAMYWYRQDPGQGLRLIYYSQIVNDFQKGDIAEGYSVSREKKESFPLTVTSAQKNPTAFYLCASTSPPGGFTDTQYFGPGTRLTVL.

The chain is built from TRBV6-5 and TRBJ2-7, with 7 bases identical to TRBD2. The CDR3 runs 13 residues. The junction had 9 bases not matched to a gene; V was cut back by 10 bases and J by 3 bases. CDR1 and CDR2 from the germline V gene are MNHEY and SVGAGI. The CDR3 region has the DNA TGTGCCACAAAAGCGGGACTTTTCTACGAGCAGTACTTC. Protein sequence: CATKAGLFYEQYF.

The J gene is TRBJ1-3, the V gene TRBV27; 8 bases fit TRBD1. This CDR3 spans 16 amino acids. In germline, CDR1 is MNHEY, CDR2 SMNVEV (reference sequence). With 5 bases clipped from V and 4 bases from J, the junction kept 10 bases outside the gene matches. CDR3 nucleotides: TGTGCCAGCAGTCCACGGAGGCGGGACAGGGGAAACACCATATATTTT. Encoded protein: CASSPRRRDRGNTIYF.

The CDR3 protein is CASSPIAGSQPQHF. The CDR3 DNA reads TGTGCCAGCAGCCCCATCGCAGGGAGTCAGCCCCAGCATTTT. V usage is TRBV6-5 and J usage is TRBJ1-5; D possibly corresponds to TRBD1 (5 bases). Trimming took 6 bases from V and 6 from J, leaving 15 bases between them. The CDR3 has 14 residues. Per germline, CDR1 MNHEY and CDR2 SVGAGI.

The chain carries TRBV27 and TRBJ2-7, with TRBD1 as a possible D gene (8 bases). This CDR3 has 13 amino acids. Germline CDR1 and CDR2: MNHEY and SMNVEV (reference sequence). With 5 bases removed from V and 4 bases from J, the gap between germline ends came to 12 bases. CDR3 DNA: TGTGCCAGCAGTGGACAGGGAGGGTACGAGCAGTACTTC. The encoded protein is CASSGQGGYEQYF.

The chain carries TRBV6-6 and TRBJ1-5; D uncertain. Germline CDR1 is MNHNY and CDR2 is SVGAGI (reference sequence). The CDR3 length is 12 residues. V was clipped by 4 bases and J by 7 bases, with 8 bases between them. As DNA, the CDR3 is TGTGCCAGCAGTTCCCCGGGCCAGCCCCAGCATTTT. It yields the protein CASSSPGQPQHF.